These T cell receptor beta chains were read from a single sample in a study of blood T cell repertoires in COVID-19. Some clones are missing from TCRdb's copy, which holds only in-frame ones; the method was immunoSEQ multiplex PCR. This sample yields 240,000 or so clones, of which roughly 86% are seen a single time; 9% to 15% belongs to the top ten. Sequenced sample: peripheral blood. The receptors shown here come from a man aged 80 or over with acute or convalescent COVID-19. The CDR3 runs from the conserved cysteine through the conserved F or W. D genes are given only for firm matches.

v_call	d_call	j_call	cdr3_nt	cdr3_aa
TRBV6-6	NA	TRBJ1-1	TGTGCCAGCACCCCAGGAGGACAGAGAAACACTGAAGCTTTCTTT	CASTPGGQRNTEAFF
TRBV19	NA	TRBJ2-2	TGTGCCAGTAGTAAAAGGAGGGCATTCGCGAACACCGGGGAGCTGTTTTTT	CASSKRRAFANTGELFF
TRBV29-1	TRBD2	TRBJ2-3	TGCAGCGCTGGGACTAGGGCCACAGATACGCAGTATTTT	CSAGTRATDTQYF
TRBV21-1	NA	TRBJ1-2	TGTGCCAGCAGCTTCGGTGACTATGGCTACACCTTC	CASSFGDYGYTF
TRBV2	NA	TRBJ2-5	TGTGCCAGCAGTGAAGGTTACACACCCAGGGGGACCCAGTACTTC	CASSEGYTPRGTQYF
TRBV7-3	TRBD2	TRBJ2-7	TGTGCCAGCAGCTTAACAGCGGGAGCGTACGAGCAGTACTTC	CASSLTAGAYEQYF
TRBV18	TRBD1	TRBJ2-5	TGTGCCAGCTCACCGCTACCTCCGGGACAGGGGGCCCCGACCCAGTACTTC	CASSPLPPGQGAPTQYF
TRBV5-1	TRBD2	TRBJ2-2	TGCGCCAGCAGCTTGGAATGGCGGGGGGGAGCCGGGGAGCTGTTTTTT	CASSLEWRGGAGELFF
TRBV18	TRBD2	TRBJ2-1	TGTGCCAGCTCACCACCTTTTAGCGGGGGTTCCTACAATGAGCAGTTCTTC	CASSPPFSGGSYNEQFF
TRBV18	NA	TRBJ1-4	TGTGCCAGCTCACGCGCTACAACTAATGAAAAACTGTTTTTT	CASSRATTNEKLFF
TRBV28	NA	TRBJ1-5	TGTGCCAGCAGTCCCCGCGGGGGTGGCAATCAGCCCCAGCATTTT	CASSPRGGGNQPQHF
TRBV5-4	TRBD1	TRBJ2-1	TGTGCCAGCAGCCCAGACAGGGGGCAAAATGAGCAGTTCTTC	CASSPDRGQNEQFF
TRBV19	NA	TRBJ1-5	TGTGCCAGCTCGAGGGCGGAAATTAGCAATCAGCCCCAGCATTTT	CASSRAEISNQPQHF
TRBV4-3	NA	TRBJ2-3	TGCGCCAGCAGCCAAGCGGGGGGCCAGGGGAAGACAGATACGCAGTATTTT	CASSQAGGQGKTDTQYF